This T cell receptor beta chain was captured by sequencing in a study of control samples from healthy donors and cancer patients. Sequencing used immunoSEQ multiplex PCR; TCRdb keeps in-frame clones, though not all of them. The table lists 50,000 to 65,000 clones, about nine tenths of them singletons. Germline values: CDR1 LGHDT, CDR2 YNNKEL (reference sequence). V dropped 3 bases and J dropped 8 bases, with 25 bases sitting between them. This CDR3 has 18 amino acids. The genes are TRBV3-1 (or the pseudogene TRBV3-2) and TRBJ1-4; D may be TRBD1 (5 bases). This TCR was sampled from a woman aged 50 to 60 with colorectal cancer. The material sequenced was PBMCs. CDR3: CASSQRFREGRYSEKLFF. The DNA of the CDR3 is TGTGCCAGCAGCCAGCGCTTCAGGGAAGGCCGCTATAGCGAAAAACTGTTTTTT.